Presented here are 24 T cell receptor beta chains from one specimen sequenced in a study of cytomegalovirus exposure and HLA in healthy donors. With 60 Vbeta and 13 Jbeta primers, the PCR was carried out. The assay was immunoSEQ multiplex PCR, and TCRdb's table has in-frame clones only and misses some. The table has around 200,000 clones, roughly 79% seen once. The specimen sequenced was PBMCs. All receptors come from a man aged 30 to 39 in good health and CMV-seronegative.

The rearrangement links TRBV9 to TRBJ2-1; 10 bases match TRBD2. J gave up 0 bases and V 7 bases, and 1 base lay outside the gene matches. Germline V lookup: CDR1 SGDLS, CDR2 YYNGEE. The CDR3 is made up of 14 amino acids. The CDR3 spells CASSSGSSYNEQFF. As DNA, the CDR3 is TGTGCCAGCTCTAGCGGGAGCTCCTACAATGAGCAGTTCTTC.

J is TRBJ2-7 and V is TRBV11-1, with 7 bases fitting TRBD1. Germline-derived CDR1 and CDR2 are SGHAT and FQDESV (reference sequence). The ends lost 2 bases at V and 3 bases at J; junction bases unmatched: 19. This CDR3 contains 19 residues. The CDR3 DNA reads as TGTGCCAGCAGCTTATCGTCCGGGACAGAGACCGAAGTTAACTACGAGCAGTACTTC. Translating gives CASSLSSGTETEVNYEQYF.

The V and J genes are TRBV6-1 and TRBJ2-3; TRBD2 aligns across 7 bases. CDR3 length equals 13 residues. The germline gives CDR1 MNHNS, CDR2 SASEGT. After removal of 9 bases from V and 0 bases from J, the junction contained 3 bases not matched to a gene. In nucleotides, the CDR3 is TGTGCCAGGGGCGGGGGTAGCACAGATACGCAGTATTTT. Translation: CARGGGSTDTQYF.

This chain's CDR3 is CASSPAGTSRSEQYF. The CDR3 nucleotides are TGTGCCAGCAGCCCAGCCGGGACTAGTCGAAGCGAGCAGTACTTC. The V and J genes are TRBV27 and TRBJ2-7, with 8 bases fitting TRBD2. The CDR3 sequence is 15 residues long. The V gene end was trimmed by 6 bases and the J gene end by 6 bases; junction bases not matched to a gene: 13. The germline CDR1 and CDR2 sequences are MNHEY and SMNVEV (reference sequence).

The chain recombines TRBV6-6 with TRBJ2-7, with TRBD2 matching 14 bases. CDR3 length equals 15 residues. Germline CDR1 MNHNY, CDR2 SVGAGI (reference sequence). Unmatched junction bases numbered 5, after V lost 6 bases and J lost 4 bases. The DNA of the CDR3 is TGTGCCAGCAGGTCCGGGACTAGCGGGAGATACGAGCAGTACTTC. Its translation is CASRSGTSGRYEQYF.

About this clone itself: The junction departs from the called germline gene at one end, perhaps through a read error. V usage is TRBV28 and J usage is TRBJ2-1; 14 nucleotides line up with TRBD2. CDR3 size: 14 residues. CDR1 is MDHEN and CDR2 is SYDVKM in the germline V gene. The DNA of the CDR3 is TGTGCCAGCAGTTGGGGACTAGCGGGAGTCGGGCAGCTCTTC. This gives the protein CASSWGLAGVGQLF.

The chain joins TRBV10-1 to TRBJ2-5; D gene ambiguous. The J call is uncertain, as TRBJ2-7 better fits the DNA end. Per the germline V gene, CDR1 is WNHNN and CDR2 is SYGVQD (reference sequence). The CDR3 length is 12 residues. The CDR3 nucleotides are TGCGCCAGCAGTGGTACCTCCTACGAGCAGTACTTC. This gives the protein CASSGTSYEQYF.

This clone appeared a few times. V is TRBV10-2 and J is TRBJ2-7; D gene unclear. Trimming pared 4 bases from V and 3 bases from J, leaving 4 bases between. This CDR3 spans 11 amino acids. Germline lookup yields CDR1 WSHSY and CDR2 SAAADI. The CDR3 here is CASSGLYEQYF. The CDR3 DNA reads as TGCGCCAGCAGTGGACTCTACGAGCAGTACTTC.

As DNA, the CDR3 is TGTGCCAGTAGGACAGGGGGAGCCGATGGCTACACCTTC. Translating gives CASRTGGADGYTF. This chain joins TRBV19 and TRBJ1-2, with 9 bases matching TRBD1. The CDR3 has 13 residues. Germline CDR1 and CDR2: LNHDA and SQIVND (reference sequence). Unmatched junction bases numbered 5, after V lost 6 bases and J lost 6 bases.

The chain uses TRBV29-1 and TRBJ1-1, with a tentative D call TRBD1 (6 bases). V was shortened by 3 bases and J by 4 bases, with 12 bases between the two germline ends. CDR3 length: 13 amino acids. Looked up from germline, CDR1 is SQVTM and CDR2 is ANQGSEA. Written as DNA, the CDR3 is TGCAGCGTTGACGAGGGGGATGGCACTGAAGCTTTCTTT. This codes for CSVDEGDGTEAFF.

This clone showed up just a few times. V is TRBV5-1 and J is TRBJ2-7, with TRBD1 matching 10 bases. J lost 5 bases, V lost 2 bases, and 4 bases had no gene match. This CDR3 contains 14 residues. Germline V gives CDR1 SGHRS, CDR2 YFSETQ. In nucleotides, the CDR3 is TGCGCCAGCAGCTTACGACAGGGGGCGAACGAGCAGTACTTC. This translates into CASSLRQGANEQYF.

The chain couples TRBV4-2 to TRBJ2-7; maybe TRBD2 (5 bases). V shed 1 base and J shed 3 bases, with 13 bases lying between them. Germline loops: CDR1 LGHNA, CDR2 YNFKEQ. The CDR3 is made up of 15 amino acids. CDR3 nucleotide sequence: TGTGCCAGCAGCCAAGTCGTGGGAGCATACTACGAGCAGTACTTC. Translation gives CASSQVVGAYYEQYF.

This clone was seen only a few times. The chain is built from TRBV4-2 and TRBJ2-7; D is possibly TRBD1 (6 bases). The CDR3 spans 15 residues. The V and J ends lost 3 bases and 0 bases respectively, with 12 bases between them. Germline-derived CDR1 and CDR2 are LGHNA and YNFKEQ. The CDR3 protein is CASSHRGDGSYEQYF. The CDR3, as DNA: TGTGCCAGCAGCCACAGGGGTGACGGCTCCTACGAGCAGTACTTC.

The chain employs TRBV29-1 and TRBJ1-2, with 8 bases lining up with TRBD1. The CDR3 spans 13 residues. V shed 7 bases, J shed 3 bases, and the junction held 7 bases outside the gene matches. Germline V gene lookup returns CDR1 SQVTM and CDR2 ANQGSEA. The CDR3 reads CSALDREDYGYTF. In DNA form, the CDR3 reads TGCAGCGCCTTGGACAGGGAGGACTATGGCTACACCTTC.

This clone is a singleton in its sample. This rearrangement joins TRBV2 to TRBJ2-6; D might be TRBD1 (5 bases). CDR1 and CDR2 (germline): SNHLY, FYNNEI. The CDR3 spans 16 residues. V shed 7 bases and J shed 1 base, with 14 bases lying between them. DNA of the CDR3: TGTGCCAGCATGACAGAGGCCGGGTCTGGGGCCAACGTCCTGACTTTC. It yields the protein CASMTEAGSGANVLTF. Combining the CDR3 with reference TRBV2 and TRBJ2-6 gives the whole variable domain EPEVTQTPSHQVTQMGQEVILRCVPISNHLYFYWYRQILGQKVEFLVSFYNNEISEKSEIFDDQFSVERPDGSNFTLKIRSTKLEDSAMYFCASMTEAGSGANVLTFGAGSRLTVL.

The genes are TRBV9 and TRBJ1-2; possible D gene TRBD1, 6 bases. This CDR3 is built from 13 residues. V dropped 0 bases and J dropped 6 bases, with 9 bases sitting between them. The germline CDR1 and CDR2 sequences are SGDLS and YYNGEE. The DNA for the CDR3 is TGTGCCAGCAGCGTAGTACAGGGTGATGGCTACACCTTC. Its protein product is CASSVVQGDGYTF.

The chain recombines TRBV27 with TRBJ2-3; 8 bases align to TRBD2. V gave up 6 bases and J gave up 3 bases; unmatched junction bases: 5. CDR1 MNHEY and CDR2 SMNVEV come from the germline V gene (reference sequence). The CDR3 contains 14 residues. The CDR3 loop reads CASRTSGSTDTQYF. The CDR3 DNA is TGTGCCAGCAGAACAAGCGGGAGTACAGATACGCAGTATTTT.

This clone was observed once. CDR3 loop: CAWSASGRTGEQYF. CDR3 DNA: TGTGCCTGGAGTGCTAGCGGGAGAACGGGGGAGCAGTACTTC. The chain has TRBV30 and TRBJ2-7; TRBD2 aligns across 10 bases. Germline values: CDR1 GTSNPN, CDR2 SVGIG (reference sequence). V gave up 1 base and J gave up 7 bases; unmatched junction bases: 7. The CDR3 extends over 14 amino acids.

The chain links TRBV10-1 to TRBJ2-7; 8 bases line up with TRBD2. The CDR3 length is 14 residues. Germline assignment: CDR1 WNHNN and CDR2 SYGVQD (reference sequence). V lost 2 bases and J lost 3; bases outside the gene matches: 3. For the CDR3, the DNA is TGCGCCAGCAGTGAGAGCGGGAGTTACTACGAGCAGTACTTC. Its protein product is CASSESGSYYEQYF.

This clone was recorded only once. V usage is TRBV30 and J usage is TRBJ2-1; 7 bases map to TRBD2. Germline-derived CDR1 and CDR2 are GTSNPN and SVGIG (reference sequence). The CDR3 consists of 14 residues. V was pared by 2 bases and J by 0 bases, with 1 base of the junction left unmatched. The CDR3 loop is CAWSRTSSYNEQFF. The CDR3 DNA is TGTGCCTGGAGTAGGACTAGCTCCTACAATGAGCAGTTCTTC.

This clone showed up just a few times. V gene TRBV27 combines with J gene TRBJ2-3; D may be TRBD1 (6 bases). V was cut by 5 bases and J by 0 bases, with 12 bases left in between. Germline CDR1 is MNHEY and CDR2 is SMNVEV (reference sequence). The CDR3 is 15 residues long. In DNA, the CDR3 is TGTGCCAGCAGTGCTGACAGGACTAGCACAGATACGCAGTATTTT. Amino acids: CASSADRTSTDTQYF.

The chain couples TRBV9 to TRBJ2-1; 9 positions agree with TRBD2. CDR1 is SGDLS, CDR2 YYNGEE, per germline. The CDR3 has 14 residues. With 3 bases clipped from V and 8 bases from J, the junction kept 6 bases outside the gene matches. CDR3 loop: CASSGRLAVDEQFF. In DNA, the CDR3 is TGTGCCAGCAGCGGAAGACTAGCGGTAGATGAGCAGTTCTTC.

The chain carries TRBV11-3 and TRBJ2-2; D is ambiguous. The V and J ends lost 0 bases and 5 bases respectively, with 4 bases between them. This CDR3 contains 13 residues. CDR1 is SGHNT and CDR2 is YENEEA in the germline V gene. CDR3 bases: TGTGCCAGCAGCTTAGACGGGACCGGGGAGCTGTTTTTT. Its translation: CASSLDGTGELFF. Combining the CDR3 with reference TRBV11-3 and TRBJ2-2 gives the whole variable domain EAGVVQSPRYKIIEKKQPVAFWCNPISGHNTLYWYLQNLGQGPELLIRYENEEAVDDSQLPKDRFSAERLKGVDSTLKIQPAELGDSAVYLCASSLDGTGELFFGEGSRLTVL.

In this sample, this clone turned up a few times. The V and J genes are TRBV6-1 and TRBJ2-1; 14 bases align to TRBD2. Looked up from germline, CDR1 is MNHNS and CDR2 is SASEGT. J was trimmed by 8 bases and V by 3 bases; bases with no gene match: 6. The length of the CDR3 is 16 residues. The CDR3 DNA sequence: TGTGCCAGCAGTGAGGGGACTAGCGGGAGCGTATATGAGCAGTTCTTC. Its protein is CASSEGTSGSVYEQFF.